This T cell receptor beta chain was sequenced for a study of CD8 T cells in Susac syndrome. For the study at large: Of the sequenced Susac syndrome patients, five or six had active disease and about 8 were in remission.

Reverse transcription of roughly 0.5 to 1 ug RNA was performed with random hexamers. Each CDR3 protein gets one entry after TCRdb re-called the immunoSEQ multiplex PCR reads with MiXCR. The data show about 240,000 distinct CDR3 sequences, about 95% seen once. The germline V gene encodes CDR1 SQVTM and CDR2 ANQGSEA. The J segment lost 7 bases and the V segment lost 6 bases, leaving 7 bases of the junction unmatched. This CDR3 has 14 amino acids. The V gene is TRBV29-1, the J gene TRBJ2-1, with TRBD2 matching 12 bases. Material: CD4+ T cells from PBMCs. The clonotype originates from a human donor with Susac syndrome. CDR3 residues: CSVSTSGSSNEQFF. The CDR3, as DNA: TGCAGCGTATCGACTAGCGGGAGCTCGAATGAGCAGTTCTTC.